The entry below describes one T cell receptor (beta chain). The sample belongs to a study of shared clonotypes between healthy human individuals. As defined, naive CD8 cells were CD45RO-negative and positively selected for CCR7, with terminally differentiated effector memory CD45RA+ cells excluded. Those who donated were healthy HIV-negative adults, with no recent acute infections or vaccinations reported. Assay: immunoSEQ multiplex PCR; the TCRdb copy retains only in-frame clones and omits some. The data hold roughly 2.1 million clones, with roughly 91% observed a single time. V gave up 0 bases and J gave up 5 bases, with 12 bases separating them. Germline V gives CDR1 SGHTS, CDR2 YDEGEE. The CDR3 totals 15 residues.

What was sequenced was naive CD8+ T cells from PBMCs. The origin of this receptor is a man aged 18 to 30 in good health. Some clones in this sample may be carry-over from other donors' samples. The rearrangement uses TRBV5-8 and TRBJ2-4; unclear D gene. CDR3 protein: CASSLGGGVQNIQYF. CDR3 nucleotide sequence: TGTGCCAGCAGCTTGGGGGGTGGAGTCCAAAACATTCAGTACTTC.